One and the same sample provided the 31 T cell receptor beta chains below, sequenced in a study of cytomegalovirus exposure and HLA in healthy donors. PCR involved 60 Vbeta and 13 Jbeta primers. The protocol was immunoSEQ multiplex PCR, while the TCRdb copy is restricted to in-frame clones and leaves out a portion. This table holds 100,000 to 150,000 clones, around four fifths found once. The sample was PBMCs. These receptor sequences come from a man younger than 30 in good health and CMV-seropositive.

The sample holds a few counts of this clone. The chain is built from TRBV10-3 and TRBJ1-1; D call uncertain. The CDR3 consists of 14 residues. Germline V gene lookup returns CDR1 ENHRY and CDR2 SYGVKD. Trimming removed 0 bases at V and 2 bases at J, with 7 bases between. This CDR3 reads CAISESPGNTEAFF. As DNA, the CDR3 is TGTGCCATCAGTGAGTCACCGGGAAACACTGAAGCTTTCTTT.

In this sample, this clone turned up a few times. V usage is TRBV18 and J usage is TRBJ1-2; weak D call: TRBD1 (5 bases). V gave up 1 base and J gave up 3 bases, with 6 bases separating them. In germline, CDR1 is KGHSH, CDR2 LQKENI. This CDR3 comprises 13 residues. CDR3 protein: CASSPRGDYGYTF. DNA of the CDR3: TGTGCCAGCTCACCACGGGGGGACTATGGCTACACCTTC.

The V gene is TRBV4-1, the J gene TRBJ1-5, with 7 positions matching TRBD1. The germline gives CDR1 MGHRA, CDR2 YSYEKL. The CDR3 runs 15 residues. Germline trimming cut 3 bases from V and 3 bases from J; bases unmatched to any gene: 5. This chain's CDR3 is CASSQGQRFNQPQHF. The CDR3 DNA follows: TGCGCCAGCAGCCAGGGACAGAGGTTCAATCAGCCCCAGCATTTT.

This chain links TRBV18 with TRBJ2-5, with D maybe TRBD2 (5 bases). V was trimmed by 2 bases and J by 1 base, leaving 8 bases between them. The CDR3 totals 14 residues. Germline values: CDR1 KGHSH, CDR2 LQKENI. The CDR3 sequence is CASSPYEGQETQYF. The CDR3, as DNA: TGTGCCAGCTCACCATATGAGGGCCAAGAGACCCAGTACTTC. The full variable domain, with the rest looked up from reference TRBV18 and TRBJ2-5, is NAGVMQNPRHLVRRRGQEARLRCSPMKGHSHVYWYRQLPEEGLKFMVYLQKENIIDESGMPKERFSAEFPKEGPSILRIQQVVRGDSAAYFCASSPYEGQETQYFGPGTRLLVL.

This chain uses TRBV28 with TRBJ2-5; TRBD2 might be the D (6 bases). CDR3 length equals 16 residues. CDR1 MDHEN and CDR2 SYDVKM come from the germline V gene. V was pared by 2 bases and J by 4 bases, with 17 bases between. The CDR3 DNA follows: TGTGCCAGCAGTTTAGCAGAGGCGGGGTCGGGAGAGACCCAGTACTTC. Protein product: CASSLAEAGSGETQYF.

This chain links TRBV4-1 with TRBJ2-7; tentative D call: TRBD1 (7 bases). From germline, CDR1 is MGHRA and CDR2 YSYEKL. The length of the CDR3 is 17 residues. V dropped 0 bases and J dropped 5 bases, with 20 bases sitting between them. The CDR3 nucleotides are TGCGCCAGCAGCCAAGATGCCCTCAGGGGGGTCCCGGACGAGCAGTACTTC. This sequence encodes CASSQDALRGVPDEQYF.

Only one count was recorded for this clone. The chain has TRBV6-6 and TRBJ2-3, with no clear D. Deletions cut 7 bases from V and 4 bases from J, with 9 bases between. In germline, CDR1 is MNHNY, CDR2 SVGAGI (reference sequence). The CDR3 is 12 residues long. The CDR3 loop reads CASTPRADTQYF. The CDR3 DNA follows: TGTGCCAGCACCCCCCGGGCAGATACGCAGTATTTT.

The chain has TRBV6-5 and TRBJ1-5, with 7 bases fitting TRBD1. Germline trimming cut 5 bases from V and 6 bases from J; bases unmatched to any gene: 7. The CDR3 totals 14 residues. Germline V gives CDR1 MNHEY, CDR2 SVGAGI. CDR3 sequence (DNA): TGTGCCAGCAGTCTAGGGGGCCGCGGTCAGCCCCAGCATTTT. It codes for CASSLGGRGQPQHF.

The chain joins TRBV6-5 to TRBJ1-2; 7 bases align to TRBD1. Germline-derived CDR1 and CDR2 are MNHEY and SVGAGI. V shed 6 bases, J shed 10 bases, and the junction held 8 bases outside the gene matches. The CDR3 contains 12 residues. The CDR3, as DNA: TGTGCCAGCAGCCAAGCTGGGACAGTCTACACCTTC. Protein product: CASSQAGTVYTF.

A few counts support this clone. This chain joins TRBV9 and TRBJ2-5, with 11 nucleotides matching TRBD2. V lost 3 bases and J lost 4; bases outside the gene matches: 8. This CDR3 has 16 residues. Germline CDR1 is SGDLS and CDR2 is YYNGEE. CDR3 amino acids: CASSGSGGAIIETQYF. In DNA, the CDR3 is TGTGCCAGCAGCGGTAGCGGGGGGGCCATTATAGAGACCCAGTACTTC.

The CDR3 coding sequence is TGCGCCAGCAGCTTAGGGACAGGGCCTAATGAAAAACTGTTTTTT. Protein product: CASSLGTGPNEKLFF. The chain uses TRBV5-1 and TRBJ1-4; TRBD1 matches 9 bases. The germline V gene has CDR1 SGHRS and CDR2 YFSETQ. The CDR3 loop spans 15 amino acids. Germline trimming cut 2 bases from V and 3 bases from J; bases unmatched to any gene: 2.

The V and J genes are TRBV4-1 and TRBJ1-3; TRBD1 matches 7 bases. Losses at the gene ends were 0 bases for V and 2 bases for J; bases not matched to a gene: 13. The germline gives CDR1 MGHRA, CDR2 YSYEKL. The CDR3 runs to 19 residues. The CDR3, as DNA: TGCGCCAGCAGCCAAGAATTAGGGGTACAGGGGACCCCTGGAAACACCATATATTTT. Translation: CASSQELGVQGTPGNTIYF.

CDR3 sequence reads: CASSSQGAGTEAFF. CDR3 sequence (DNA): TGTGCCAGCAGCTCGCAGGGGGCAGGGACTGAAGCTTTCTTT. The chain has TRBV11-3 and TRBJ1-1; 8 positions match TRBD1. V shed 4 bases and J 5 bases; nucleotides not matched to a gene: 6. CDR3 size: 14 residues. In germline, CDR1 is SGHNT, CDR2 YENEEA.

The chain uses TRBV28 and TRBJ2-2; the D gene is possibly TRBD2 (5 bases). V gave up 3 bases and J gave up 1 base, with 12 bases separating them. CDR1 and CDR2 (germline): MDHEN, SYDVKM. The CDR3 loop spans 16 amino acids. The CDR3 sequence is CASSFAFRGNTGELFF. The CDR3 DNA reads TGTGCCAGCAGTTTCGCATTTCGGGGGAACACCGGGGAGCTGTTTTTT.

The chain uses TRBV6-1 and TRBJ1-5; D is possibly TRBD1 (5 bases). The CDR3 contains 14 residues. CDR1 is MNHNS and CDR2 is SASEGT in the germline V gene. V lost 3 bases and J 4 bases, leaving 10 bases between the germline ends. CDR3 DNA: TGTGCCAGCAGTGATGGACACGAAAATCAGCCCCAGCATTTT. Residues: CASSDGHENQPQHF.

As concerns this clone: Compared with germline, one end of the junction differs, possibly owing to a read error. The rearrangement uses TRBV15 and TRBJ2-5, with 7 bases that match TRBD1. This CDR3 is built from 15 residues. The germline V gene has CDR1 LNHNV and CDR2 YYDKDF (reference sequence). The CDR3 reads CATTRVTGIQEAQYF. The CDR3 DNA follows: TGTGCCACTACCCGGGTGACAGGGATTCAAGAGGCCCAGTACTTC.

The chain carries TRBV30 and TRBJ2-4; 8 nucleotides line up with TRBD2. Germline trimming cut 2 bases from V and 9 bases from J; bases unmatched to any gene: 9. CDR1 and CDR2 (germline): GTSNPN, SVGIG (reference sequence). The CDR3 length is 14 residues. The CDR3 sequence: CAWSLAGAGGIQYF. Written as DNA, the CDR3 is TGTGCCTGGAGTCTTGCGGGGGCGGGAGGCATTCAGTACTTC.

The V and J genes are TRBV9 and TRBJ1-2, with 7 bases fitting TRBD1. The CDR3 is 13 amino acids. After removal of 5 bases from V and 8 bases from J, the junction contained 9 bases not matched to a gene. CDR1 is SGDLS, CDR2 YYNGEE, per germline. In nucleotides, the CDR3 is TGTGCCAGCAGTGGAGCAGGGGGTTGGGGCTACACCTTC. Translated, it gives CASSGAGGWGYTF.

The chain recombines TRBV9 with TRBJ2-5; a possible D gene is TRBD1 (5 bases). The CDR3 has 16 residues. With 4 bases removed from V and 1 base from J, the gap between germline ends came to 17 bases. Per the germline V gene, CDR1 is SGDLS and CDR2 is YYNGEE. The CDR3 nucleotides are TGTGCCAGCAGCACAGGTCCCTCGCGGTTCCAAGAGACCCAGTACTTC. Residues: CASSTGPSRFQETQYF.

This clone was counted only a few times. The chain recombines TRBV30 with TRBJ1-2; the D is unclear. CDR1 is GTSNPN, CDR2 SVGIG, per germline (reference sequence). V was pared by 8 bases and J by 1 base, with 14 bases between. The length of the CDR3 is 13 residues. DNA of the CDR3: TGTGCCAGTACCCAAAGCTTTAACTATGGCTACACCTTC. Amino acid sequence: CASTQSFNYGYTF. Full variable domain (missing parts from reference TRBV30 and TRBJ1-2): SQTIHQWPATLVQPVGSPLSLECTVEGTSNPNLYWYRQAAGRGLQLLFYSVGIGQISSEVPQNLSASRPQDRQFILSSKKLLLSDSGFYLCASTQSFNYGYTFGSGTRLTVV.

V and J are TRBV5-6 and TRBJ2-1; 7 positions agree with TRBD1. V lost 10 bases, J lost 6 bases, and 10 bases stayed unmatched. Germline CDR1 SGHDT, CDR2 YYEEEE. The CDR3 is 13 amino acids. As DNA, the CDR3 is TGTGCCTCCCAGACAGGGTCAGGCAATGAGCAGTTCTTC. Translating gives CASQTGSGNEQFF.

The V call is TRBV7-9, the J call TRBJ2-7; tentatively, D is TRBD2 (6 bases). Germline values: CDR1 SEHNR, CDR2 FQNEAQ (reference sequence). CDR3 size: 13 residues. The ends were cut back, 10 bases at V and 0 bases at J, with 13 bases in the middle. The chain's CDR3 is CATGAGGSYEQYF. The CDR3 nucleotides are TGTGCCACGGGAGCAGGAGGCTCCTACGAGCAGTACTTC.

The rearrangement joins TRBV5-5 to TRBJ2-7; no firm D call. Trimming took 0 bases from V and 5 from J, leaving 3 bases between them. This CDR3 is built from 11 residues. Germline CDR1 is SGHKS and CDR2 is YYEKEE (reference sequence). As DNA, the CDR3 is TGTGCCAGCAGCTTGGCCAACGAGCAGTACTTC. Translating gives CASSLANEQYF.

The chain is built from TRBV11-2 and TRBJ2-1, with 7 nucleotides matching TRBD2. CDR1 is SGHAT, CDR2 FQNNGV, per germline. V shed 4 bases, J shed 0 bases, and the junction held 6 bases outside the gene matches. The CDR3 loop spans 16 amino acids. CDR3 sequence: CASSSLTSISYNEQFF. The CDR3 bases are TGTGCCAGCAGCTCCCTGACTAGCATCTCCTACAATGAGCAGTTCTTC.

This rearrangement joins TRBV28 to TRBJ2-3, with no clear D. V was clipped by 5 bases and J by 2 bases, with 11 bases between them. The CDR3 sequence is 14 residues long. Germline V gene sequence: CDR1 MDHEN, CDR2 SYDVKM. Here the CDR3 reads CASSQITSTDTQYF. The CDR3 bases are TGTGCCAGCAGTCAAATCACATCCACAGATACGCAGTATTTT.

V usage is TRBV5-1 and J usage is TRBJ1-1; D is undetermined. The CDR3 spans 14 residues. V shed 4 bases and J shed 7 bases, with 17 bases lying between them. The germline V gene has CDR1 SGHRS and CDR2 YFSETQ. The CDR3 is CASSPGVRADEAFF. The CDR3 DNA sequence: TGCGCCAGCAGCCCGGGAGTGAGGGCGGATGAAGCTTTCTTT.

There are a few counts of this clone. The rearrangement uses TRBV10-3 and TRBJ2-7; 7 positions match TRBD2. The CDR3 runs 13 residues. V dropped 7 bases and J dropped 4; count of bases not matched to a gene: 7. Germline CDR1 reads ENHRY; CDR2 reads SYGVKD. The CDR3 protein is CAIIRLADYEQYF. The CDR3 DNA reads TGTGCCATCATCCGGCTAGCGGATTACGAGCAGTACTTC.

The chain recombines TRBV7-9 with TRBJ2-2; TRBD1 aligns across 10 bases. Per the germline V gene, CDR1 is SEHNR and CDR2 is FQNEAQ (reference sequence). The CDR3 extends over 15 amino acids. V lost 5 bases and J lost 3; bases outside the gene matches: 3. In nucleotides, the CDR3 is TGTGCCAGCAGCCCGGGGACAGGGGACACCGGGGAGCTGTTTTTT. Translated: CASSPGTGDTGELFF.

The chain employs TRBV6-5 and TRBJ1-2, with D unresolved. The V and J ends lost 6 bases and 5 bases respectively, with 13 bases between them. The CDR3 has 13 residues. CDR1 and CDR2 from the germline V gene are MNHEY and SVGAGI. In nucleotides, the CDR3 is TGTGCCAGCAGCCCCGTCCGGGGTTATGGCTACACCTTC. It codes for CASSPVRGYGYTF.

This chain connects TRBV30 to TRBJ1-4, with D possibly matching TRBD1 (5 bases). Trimming took 1 base from V and 8 from J, leaving 14 bases between them. Germline V gene lookup returns CDR1 GTSNPN and CDR2 SVGIG (reference sequence). The CDR3 extends over 14 amino acids. The CDR3 DNA follows: TGTGCCTGGAGTGGCGGGGCAGGTAGCGAAAAACTGTTTTTT. Protein sequence: CAWSGGAGSEKLFF.

The chain carries TRBV2 and TRBJ1-2, with a tentative D call TRBD1 (6 bases). V lost 7 bases and J lost 5, with 14 bases in between. Germline assignment: CDR1 SNHLY and CDR2 FYNNEI. The CDR3 has 13 amino acids. The CDR3 loop is CASNEGGGYGYTF. The DNA of the CDR3 is TGTGCCAGCAATGAGGGGGGAGGGTATGGCTACACCTTC.